Listed below are T cell receptor beta chains from one sample, sequenced in a study of blood T cell repertoires in COVID-19. Assay: immunoSEQ multiplex PCR; the TCRdb copy retains only in-frame clones and omits some. The top ten hold 1.1% of the sample, which has around 380,000 clones, approximately 80% seen once. The material sequenced was peripheral blood. These receptor sequences come from a human donor with acute or convalescent COVID-19. The donor label of this sample is uncertain. CDR3s include the opening cysteine and the closing phenylalanine or tryptophan. The D gene is left open where the match is weak. The size field is filled for only some rows; it gives once, few, many or a size class.

clone_size: many
v_call: TRBV28
d_call: NA
j_call: TRBJ1-5
cdr3_nt: TGTGCCAGCAGTCGCACCAGGGGTAGGTCCCAGCATTTT
cdr3_aa: CASSRTRGRSQHF

clone_size: once
v_call: TRBV28
d_call: NA
j_call: TRBJ1-6
cdr3_nt: TGTGCCACGCGGGGGCCGGTGTCTTATAATTCACCCCTCCACTTT
cdr3_aa: CATRGPVSYNSPLHF

clone_size: NA
v_call: TRBV11-2
d_call: NA
j_call: TRBJ1-1
cdr3_nt: TGTGCCAGCAGCTTAGTCTCGGTTGAAGCTTTCTTT
cdr3_aa: CASSLVSVEAFF

clone_size: few
v_call: TRBV27
d_call: NA
j_call: TRBJ2-7
cdr3_nt: TGTGCCAGCAGTTTAAACAGGGAATACGAGCAGTACTTC
cdr3_aa: CASSLNREYEQYF

clone_size: NA
v_call: TRBV11-2
d_call: NA
j_call: TRBJ1-4
cdr3_nt: TGTGCCAGCAGCTTAGGGGGGCGGCCAAATGAAAAACTGTTTTTT
cdr3_aa: CASSLGGRPNEKLFF

clone_size: NA
v_call: TRBV30
d_call: NA
j_call: TRBJ1-4
cdr3_nt: TGTGCCTGGAGTATCGCAACCGGGAAACTGTTTTTT
cdr3_aa: CAWSIATGKLFF

clone_size: NA
v_call: TRBV6-5
d_call: TRBD1
j_call: TRBJ2-2
cdr3_nt: TGTGCCAGCAGTTACCTCGGGACAGGGAATCCCGGGGAGCTGTTTTTT
cdr3_aa: CASSYLGTGNPGELFF

clone_size: NA
v_call: TRBV6-5
d_call: NA
j_call: TRBJ1-5
cdr3_nt: TGTGCCAGCACCAGCGACAGCCATCAGCCCCAGCATTTT
cdr3_aa: CASTSDSHQPQHF

clone_size: few
v_call: TRBV3-1/TRBV3-2
d_call: TRBD1
j_call: TRBJ1-5
cdr3_nt: TGTGCCAGCAGCCGAGGACAGGCCTTGGGTGGGACCCAGCATTTT
cdr3_aa: CASSRGQALGGTQHF

clone_size: NA
v_call: TRBV6-5
d_call: TRBD1
j_call: TRBJ2-5
cdr3_nt: TGTGCCAGCAGTACCCGACAGGGAGAGGCGACCCAGTACTTC
cdr3_aa: CASSTRQGEATQYF

clone_size: NA
v_call: TRBV28
d_call: NA
j_call: TRBJ1-1
cdr3_nt: TGTGCCAGCAGTTTTGTCGAGGGTGCAGCTTTCTTT
cdr3_aa: CASSFVEGAAFF

clone_size: NA
v_call: TRBV4-1
d_call: NA
j_call: TRBJ1-1
cdr3_nt: TGCGCCAGCAGCCGACCACAGGGCTCGGCTTTCTTT
cdr3_aa: CASSRPQGSAFF

clone_size: NA
v_call: TRBV4-2
d_call: TRBD2
j_call: TRBJ2-7
cdr3_nt: TGTGCCAGCAGTCAGACTAGCGAGTCCTACGAGCAGTACTTC
cdr3_aa: CASSQTSESYEQYF

clone_size: NA
v_call: TRBV6-1
d_call: NA
j_call: TRBJ1-5
cdr3_nt: TGTGCCAGCAGTGAAGCGCGGAATCAGCCCCAGCATTTT
cdr3_aa: CASSEARNQPQHF

clone_size: NA
v_call: TRBV2
d_call: TRBD2
j_call: TRBJ2-1
cdr3_nt: TGTGCCAGCAGTGATTGGACTAGCGGGACTCACTCCTACAATGAGCAGTTCTTC
cdr3_aa: CASSDWTSGTHSYNEQFF

clone_size: NA
v_call: TRBV3-1/TRBV3-2
d_call: TRBD2
j_call: TRBJ2-1
cdr3_nt: TGTGCCAGCAGCCAAGAAGTTAGCGGGAGGATGAATGAGCAGTTCTTC
cdr3_aa: CASSQEVSGRMNEQFF

clone_size: NA
v_call: TRBV7-9
d_call: NA
j_call: TRBJ1-2
cdr3_nt: TGTGCCAGCAGCTTAAGCGGTGGACGGACTAACTATGGCTACACCTTC
cdr3_aa: CASSLSGGRTNYGYTF

clone_size: NA
v_call: TRBV5-1
d_call: TRBD2
j_call: TRBJ2-1
cdr3_nt: TGCGCCAGCAGCCCCGCAACCGGGACTAGCGCAGTCAATGAGCAGTTCTTC
cdr3_aa: CASSPATGTSAVNEQFF

clone_size: few
v_call: TRBV12-3/TRBV12-4
d_call: NA
j_call: TRBJ2-4
cdr3_nt: TGTGCCAGCAGTTTAGGGGGGCGGGACATTCAGTACTTC
cdr3_aa: CASSLGGRDIQYF

clone_size: once
v_call: TRBV4-2
d_call: TRBD2
j_call: TRBJ2-3
cdr3_nt: TGTGCCAGCAGCTCCCCTCCGTATGAGCGGGGGGTCACAGATACGCAGTATTTT
cdr3_aa: CASSSPPYERGVTDTQYF

clone_size: NA
v_call: TRBV6-5
d_call: NA
j_call: TRBJ2-3
cdr3_nt: TGTGCCAGCACACCGGGAAGGGATACGCAGTATTTT
cdr3_aa: CASTPGRDTQYF

clone_size: NA
v_call: TRBV29-1
d_call: TRBD1
j_call: TRBJ1-1
cdr3_nt: TGCAGCGTTCGGGACAGCGAAGCTTTCTTT
cdr3_aa: CSVRDSEAFF

clone_size: once
v_call: TRBV18
d_call: TRBD1
j_call: TRBJ1-2
cdr3_nt: TGTGCCAGCTCACCCTCCGGGACAGGGGCTTATGGCTACACCTTC
cdr3_aa: CASSPSGTGAYGYTF

clone_size: NA
v_call: TRBV27
d_call: TRBD1
j_call: TRBJ1-4
cdr3_nt: TGTGCCAGCGGTCAGGGGGTGTCGAACGAAAAACTGTTTTTT
cdr3_aa: CASGQGVSNEKLFF

clone_size: NA
v_call: TRBV6-5
d_call: NA
j_call: TRBJ1-6
cdr3_nt: TGTGCCAGCAGTCCGTTTCGGGAACGGGGGTCACCCCTCCACTTT
cdr3_aa: CASSPFRERGSPLHF

clone_size: NA
v_call: TRBV7-9
d_call: TRBD1
j_call: TRBJ1-3
cdr3_nt: TGTGCCAGCAGCACTGGGGACAGCCGAAACACCATATATTTT
cdr3_aa: CASSTGDSRNTIYF

clone_size: NA
v_call: TRBV9
d_call: NA
j_call: TRBJ2-7
cdr3_nt: TGTGCCAGCAGCGCACAGGGTAATCAGCAGTACTTC
cdr3_aa: CASSAQGNQQYF

clone_size: NA
v_call: TRBV6-6
d_call: TRBD1
j_call: TRBJ2-4
cdr3_nt: TGTGCCAGCAGTTACACTGACAGGGGGATTCAGTACTTC
cdr3_aa: CASSYTDRGIQYF

clone_size: NA
v_call: TRBV2
d_call: NA
j_call: TRBJ2-5
cdr3_nt: TGTGCCAGCAGACCCCAGGGGCTTGAGACCCAGTACTTC
cdr3_aa: CASRPQGLETQYF

clone_size: NA
v_call: TRBV3-1/TRBV3-2
d_call: NA
j_call: TRBJ1-6
cdr3_nt: TGTGCCAGCAGCCAAGATCTCCTCCCGAATTCACCCCTCCACTTT
cdr3_aa: CASSQDLLPNSPLHF

clone_size: NA
v_call: TRBV7-2
d_call: NA
j_call: TRBJ2-3
cdr3_nt: TGTGCCAGCGGGGGACAAGTCCTAAATACGCAGTATTTT
cdr3_aa: CASGGQVLNTQYF

clone_size: NA
v_call: TRBV15
d_call: NA
j_call: TRBJ1-5
cdr3_nt: TGTGCCACCAGCCAGGATGTCAATCAGCCCCAGCATTTT
cdr3_aa: CATSQDVNQPQHF

clone_size: few
v_call: TRBV5-1
d_call: NA
j_call: TRBJ2-5
cdr3_nt: TGCGCCAGCAGCTCTCGGGGAGGAGAGACCCAGTACTTC
cdr3_aa: CASSSRGGETQYF

clone_size: once
v_call: TRBV2
d_call: NA
j_call: TRBJ1-5
cdr3_nt: TGTGCCAGCAGCTTGGAGGGTCGCAATCAGCCCCAGCATTTT
cdr3_aa: CASSLEGRNQPQHF